The sequence of this T cell receptor (beta chain) was determined in a study of cytomegalovirus exposure and HLA in healthy donors. Repertoires were generated with immunoSEQ multiplex PCR, while TCRdb's copy carries only in-frame clones and drops some. Of about 110,000 clones listed, approximately 96% are singletons. Findings and caveats of the study: It was reportedly the case that the classifier diagnosed cytomegalovirus status with high specificity and sensitivity. Overall, approximately 150 TCR beta chains were annotated as cytomegalovirus-associated.

With regard to this clone: As yet, its antigen is unknown.

The donors were in the roughly 120-subject validation cohort, distinct from the approximately 670-subject first cohort. The origin of this receptor is a woman younger than 30 in good health and CMV-seronegative. Material for sequencing was PBMCs.

As DNA, the CDR3 is TGTGCCAGCACCCTGTCCCGGGACTCTACCTACAATGAGCAGTTCTTC. This encodes CASTLSRDSTYNEQFF. This chain joins TRBV6-4 and TRBJ2-1; D is perhaps TRBD2 (6 bases). Germline V lookup: CDR1 MRHNA, CDR2 SNTAGT. The CDR3 is made up of 16 amino acids. Trimming removed 7 bases from V and 2 bases from J, with 18 bases in between.